This T cell receptor (beta chain) was identified during a study of shared T cell receptors in the human thymus. The repertoire was sequenced with immunoSEQ multiplex PCR; TCRdb's copy has only in-frame clones and lacks some. The data contain roughly 710,000 clones, approximately 85% of them singletons. This clone was picked up a small number of times. Germline CDR1 is KGHSH and CDR2 is LQKENI. J gave up 4 bases and V 5 bases, and 19 bases lay outside the gene matches. The CDR3 extends over 20 amino acids. The data also belong to a second study, concerning human thymus T cells. That source adds: Infants, healthy and Finnish, who were having corrective surgery for congenital heart defects served as donors. The thymus tissue came from resections taken during corrective heart surgery. Related research found strongly overlapping thymic repertoires in unrelated individuals.

Sequencing was done on a sample of thymocytes. The TCR originated in a girl under three years old with a congenital heart defect. V usage is TRBV18 and J usage is TRBJ1-6, with 8 positions matching TRBD1. The CDR3 coding sequence is TGTGCCAGCTCAAGAGGACAGGGAGGTTCCCAACCAGTTTATAATTCACCCCTCCACTTT. Its protein is CASSRGQGGSQPVYNSPLHF.